This T cell receptor (beta chain) was sequenced in a study of type 1 and type 2 diabetes patients. About the research overall: Samples came from type 1 diabetic, type 2 diabetic or nondiabetic people, recruited in China. CD4+ or CD8+ T cells were positively selected from PBMCs with microbeads. Sequencing for the whole study yielded about 20 million paired-end reads.

Amplification started from genomic DNA. The TCR beta CDR3 region was amplified using 30 forward and 13 reverse primers. TCRdb passed the multiplex PCR reads through MiXCR, listing each CDR3 protein once. The data show a few hundred thousand distinct CDR3 sequences, 45% to 60% seen once. The TCR sequence derives from a man aged 18 to 30 with type 2 diabetes. Input material: peripheral blood mononuclear cells (PBMCs).

The CDR3: CSARDRLSAPLHF. DNA of the CDR3: TGCAGTGCTAGAGATCGATTGAGTGCACCCCTCCACTTT. The chain recombines TRBV20-1 with TRBJ1-6, with unresolved D. The CDR3 loop spans 13 amino acids. The V and J ends lost 0 bases and 11 bases respectively, with 11 bases between them. CDR1 is DFQATT and CDR2 is SNEGSKA in the germline V gene (reference sequence).